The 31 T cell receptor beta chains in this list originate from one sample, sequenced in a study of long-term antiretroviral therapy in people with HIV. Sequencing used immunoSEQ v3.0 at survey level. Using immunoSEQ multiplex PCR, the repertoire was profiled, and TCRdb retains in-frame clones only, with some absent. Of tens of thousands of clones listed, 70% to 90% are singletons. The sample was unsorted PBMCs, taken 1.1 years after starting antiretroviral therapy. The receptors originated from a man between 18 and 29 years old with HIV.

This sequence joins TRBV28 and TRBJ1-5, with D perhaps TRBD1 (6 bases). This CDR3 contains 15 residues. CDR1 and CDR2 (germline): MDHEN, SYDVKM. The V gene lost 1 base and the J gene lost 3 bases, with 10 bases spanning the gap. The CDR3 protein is CASSLLGGHNQPQHF. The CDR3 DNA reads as TGTGCCAGCAGTTTATTAGGGGGTCACAATCAGCCCCAGCATTTT.

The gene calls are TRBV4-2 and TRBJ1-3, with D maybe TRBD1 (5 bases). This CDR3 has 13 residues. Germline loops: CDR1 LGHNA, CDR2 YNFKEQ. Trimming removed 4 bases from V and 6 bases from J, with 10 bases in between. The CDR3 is CASSPTDSNTIYF. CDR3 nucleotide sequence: TGTGCCAGCAGCCCGACAGACTCAAACACCATATATTTT.

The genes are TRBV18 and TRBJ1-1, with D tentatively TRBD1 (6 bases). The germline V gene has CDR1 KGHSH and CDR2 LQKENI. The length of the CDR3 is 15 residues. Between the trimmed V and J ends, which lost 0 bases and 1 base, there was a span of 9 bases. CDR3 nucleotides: TGTGCCAGCTCACCACCCACGACAGGGAACACTGAAGCTTTCTTT. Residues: CASSPPTTGNTEAFF.

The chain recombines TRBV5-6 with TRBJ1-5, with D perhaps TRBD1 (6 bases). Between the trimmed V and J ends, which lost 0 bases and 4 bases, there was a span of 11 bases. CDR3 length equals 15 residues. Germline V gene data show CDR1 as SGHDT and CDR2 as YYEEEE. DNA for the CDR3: TGTGCCAGCAGCTTGGGGACAGAATCAAATCAGCCCCAGCATTTT. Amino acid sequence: CASSLGTESNQPQHF.

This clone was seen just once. In nucleotides, the CDR3 is TGTGCCAGCAGTTACTCAGGGGTATCAAAGGCCGAGCAGTACTTC. Translation gives CASSYSGVSKAEQYF. The chain couples TRBV6-6 to TRBJ2-7, with D possibly TRBD1 on 5 matching bases. CDR1 and CDR2 from the germline V gene are MNHNY and SVGAGI (reference sequence). V lost 0 bases and J lost 6, with 15 bases in between. This CDR3 has 15 amino acids.

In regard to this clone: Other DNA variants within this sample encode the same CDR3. The CDR3 loop reads CASSLGQGNQPQHF. The CDR3 DNA is TGTGCCAGCAGCTTAGGGCAGGGCAATCAGCCCCAGCATTTT. The chain combines TRBV13 with TRBJ1-5, with unresolved D. Trimming pared 0 bases from V and 2 bases from J, leaving 5 bases between. Germline values: CDR1 PRHDT, CDR2 FYEKMQ (reference sequence). This CDR3 region has 14 residues.

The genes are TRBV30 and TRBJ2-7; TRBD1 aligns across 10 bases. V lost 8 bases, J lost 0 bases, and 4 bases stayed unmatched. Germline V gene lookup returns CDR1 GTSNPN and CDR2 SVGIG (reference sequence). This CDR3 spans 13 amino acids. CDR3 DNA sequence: TGTGCCGGCCGACAGGGGGCCTCCTACGAGCAGTACTTC. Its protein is CAGRQGASYEQYF.

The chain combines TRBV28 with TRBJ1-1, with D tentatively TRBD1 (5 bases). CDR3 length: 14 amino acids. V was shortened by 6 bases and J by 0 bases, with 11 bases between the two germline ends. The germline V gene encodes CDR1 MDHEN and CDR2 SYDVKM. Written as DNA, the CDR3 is TGTGCCAGCAGCACCGCGGGGGTGAACACTGAAGCTTTCTTT. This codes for CASSTAGVNTEAFF. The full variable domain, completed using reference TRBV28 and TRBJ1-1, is DVKVTQSSRYLVKRTGEKVFLECVQDMDHENMFWYRQDPGLGLRLIYFSYDVKMKEKGDIPEGYSVSREKKERFSLILESASTNQTSMYLCASSTAGVNTEAFFGQGTRLTVV.

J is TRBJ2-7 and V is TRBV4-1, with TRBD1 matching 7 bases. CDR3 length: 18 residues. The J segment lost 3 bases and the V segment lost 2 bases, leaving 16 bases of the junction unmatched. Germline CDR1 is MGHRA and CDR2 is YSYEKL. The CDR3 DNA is TGCGCCAGCAGCCAATTATCAGTCACAGGGGAGCAGTTCTACGAGCAGTACTTC. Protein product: CASSQLSVTGEQFYEQYF.

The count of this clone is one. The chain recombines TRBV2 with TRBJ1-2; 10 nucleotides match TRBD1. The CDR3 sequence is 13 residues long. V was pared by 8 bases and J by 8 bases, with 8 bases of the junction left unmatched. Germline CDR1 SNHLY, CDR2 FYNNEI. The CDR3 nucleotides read TGTGCCAGCGGAACGACAGGGGGCAACGGCTACACCTTC. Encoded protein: CASGTTGGNGYTF. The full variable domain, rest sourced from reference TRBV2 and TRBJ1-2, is EPEVTQTPSHQVTQMGQEVILRCVPISNHLYFYWYRQILGQKVEFLVSFYNNEISEKSEIFDDQFSVERPDGSNFTLKIRSTKLEDSAMYFCASGTTGGNGYTFGSGTRLTVV.

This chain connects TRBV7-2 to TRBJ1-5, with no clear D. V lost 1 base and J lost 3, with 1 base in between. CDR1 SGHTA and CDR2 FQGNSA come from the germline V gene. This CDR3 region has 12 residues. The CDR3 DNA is TGTGCCAGCAGCTTAGACAATCAGCCCCAGCATTTT. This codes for CASSLDNQPQHF.

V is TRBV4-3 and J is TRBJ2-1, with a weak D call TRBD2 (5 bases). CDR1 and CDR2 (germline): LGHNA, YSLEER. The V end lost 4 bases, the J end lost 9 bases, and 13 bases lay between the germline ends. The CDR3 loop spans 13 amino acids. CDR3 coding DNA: TGCGCCAGCAGCCTAAACGGTCGGGGTGAGCAGTTCTTC. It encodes CASSLNGRGEQFF.

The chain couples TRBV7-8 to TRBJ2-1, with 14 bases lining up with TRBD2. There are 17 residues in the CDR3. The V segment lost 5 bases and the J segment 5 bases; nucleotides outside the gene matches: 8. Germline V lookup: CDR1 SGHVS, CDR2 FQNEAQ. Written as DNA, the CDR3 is TGTGCCAGCAGCCTTCCGGGACTAGCGGGGGCTAACAATGAGCAGTTCTTC. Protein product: CASSLPGLAGANNEQFF. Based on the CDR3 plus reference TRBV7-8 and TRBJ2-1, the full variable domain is GAGVSQSPRYKVAKRGQDVALRCDPISGHVSLFWYQQALGQGPEFLTYFQNEAQLDKSGLPSDRFFAERPEGSVSTLKIQRTQQEDSAVYLCASSLPGLAGANNEQFFGPGTRLTVL.

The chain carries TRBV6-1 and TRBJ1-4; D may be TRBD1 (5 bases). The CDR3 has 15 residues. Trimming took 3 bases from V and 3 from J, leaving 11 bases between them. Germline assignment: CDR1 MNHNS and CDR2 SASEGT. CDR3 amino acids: CASSEGPGPNEKLFF. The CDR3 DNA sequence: TGTGCCAGCAGTGAGGGTCCAGGGCCTAATGAAAAACTGTTTTTT.

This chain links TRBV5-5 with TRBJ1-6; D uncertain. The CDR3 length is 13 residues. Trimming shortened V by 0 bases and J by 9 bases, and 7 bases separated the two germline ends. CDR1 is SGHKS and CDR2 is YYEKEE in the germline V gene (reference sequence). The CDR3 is CASSLGIGSPLHF. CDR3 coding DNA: TGTGCCAGCAGCTTGGGAATTGGTTCACCCCTCCACTTT.

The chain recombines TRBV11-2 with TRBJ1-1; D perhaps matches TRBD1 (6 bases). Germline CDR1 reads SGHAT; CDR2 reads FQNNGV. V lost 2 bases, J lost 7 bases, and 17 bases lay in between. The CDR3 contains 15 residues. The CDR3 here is CASSLISRQDGEAFF. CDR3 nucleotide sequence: TGTGCCAGCAGCTTAATTTCGAGACAGGACGGTGAAGCTTTCTTT.

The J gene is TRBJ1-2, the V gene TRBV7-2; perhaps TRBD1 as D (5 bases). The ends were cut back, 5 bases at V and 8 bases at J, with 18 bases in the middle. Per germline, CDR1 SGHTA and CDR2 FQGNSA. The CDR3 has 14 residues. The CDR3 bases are TGTGCCAGCAGCCCCGCGTTTGAAGGGGCGGGCTACACCTTC. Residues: CASSPAFEGAGYTF.

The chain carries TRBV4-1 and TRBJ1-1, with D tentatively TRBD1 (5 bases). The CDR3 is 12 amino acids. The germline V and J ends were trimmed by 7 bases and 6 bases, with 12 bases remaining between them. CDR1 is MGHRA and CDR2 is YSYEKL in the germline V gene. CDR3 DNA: TGCGCCAGCAAGGGGCAGGGTCCTGAAGCTTTCTTT. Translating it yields CASKGQGPEAFF.

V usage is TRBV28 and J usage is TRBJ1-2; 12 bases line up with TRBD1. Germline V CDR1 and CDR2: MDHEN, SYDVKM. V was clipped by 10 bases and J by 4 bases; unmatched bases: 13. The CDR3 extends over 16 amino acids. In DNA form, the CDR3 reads TGTGCCACCCGGGGACAGGGGGCCCGGTGGACCTATGGCTACACCTTC. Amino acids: CATRGQGARWTYGYTF.

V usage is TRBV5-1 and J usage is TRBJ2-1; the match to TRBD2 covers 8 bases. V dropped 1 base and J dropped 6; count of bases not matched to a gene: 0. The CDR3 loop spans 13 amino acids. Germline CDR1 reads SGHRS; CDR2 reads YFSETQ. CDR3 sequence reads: CASSLLAGNEQFF. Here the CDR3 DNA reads TGCGCCAGCAGCTTGCTAGCGGGCAATGAGCAGTTCTTC.

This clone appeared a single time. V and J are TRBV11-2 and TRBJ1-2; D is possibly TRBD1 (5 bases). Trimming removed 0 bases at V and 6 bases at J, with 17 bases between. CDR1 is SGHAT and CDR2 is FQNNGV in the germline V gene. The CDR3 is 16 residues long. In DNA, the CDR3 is TGTGCCAGCAGCTTAGAGGGAGGGGCGGGGCGCCATGGCTACACCTTC. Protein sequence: CASSLEGGAGRHGYTF.

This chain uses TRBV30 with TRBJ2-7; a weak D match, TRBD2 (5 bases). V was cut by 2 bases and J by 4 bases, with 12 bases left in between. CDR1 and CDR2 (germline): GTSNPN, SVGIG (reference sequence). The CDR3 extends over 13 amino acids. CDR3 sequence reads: CAWSTSGAYEQYF. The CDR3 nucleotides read TGTGCCTGGAGTACAAGCGGAGCATACGAGCAGTACTTC.

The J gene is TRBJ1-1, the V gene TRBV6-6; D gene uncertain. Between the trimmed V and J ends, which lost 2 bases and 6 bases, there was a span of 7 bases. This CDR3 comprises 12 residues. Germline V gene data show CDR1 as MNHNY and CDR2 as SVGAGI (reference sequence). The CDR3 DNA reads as TGTGCCAGCAGTTACAATTATCCTGAAGCTTTCTTT. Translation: CASSYNYPEAFF.

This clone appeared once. In nucleotides, the CDR3 is TGTGCCAGCAGTGACAGGGTCCCCTACGAGCAGTACTTC. Protein: CASSDRVPYEQYF. The V gene is TRBV6-6, the J gene TRBJ2-7; 7 bases match TRBD1. V lost 5 bases and J lost 2; bases outside the gene matches: 3. From germline, CDR1 is MNHNY and CDR2 SVGAGI (reference sequence). CDR3 size: 13 residues.

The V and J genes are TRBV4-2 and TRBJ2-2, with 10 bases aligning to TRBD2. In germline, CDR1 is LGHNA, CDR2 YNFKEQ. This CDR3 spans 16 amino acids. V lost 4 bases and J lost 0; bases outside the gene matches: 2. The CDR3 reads CASSRLAGANTGELFF. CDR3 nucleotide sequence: TGTGCCAGCAGCCGGCTAGCGGGGGCGAACACCGGGGAGCTGTTTTTT.

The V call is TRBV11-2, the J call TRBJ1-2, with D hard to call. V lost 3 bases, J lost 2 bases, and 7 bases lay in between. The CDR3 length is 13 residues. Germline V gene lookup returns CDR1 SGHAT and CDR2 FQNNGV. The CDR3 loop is CASSFPGNYGYTF. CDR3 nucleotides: TGTGCCAGCAGCTTTCCCGGGAACTATGGCTACACCTTC.

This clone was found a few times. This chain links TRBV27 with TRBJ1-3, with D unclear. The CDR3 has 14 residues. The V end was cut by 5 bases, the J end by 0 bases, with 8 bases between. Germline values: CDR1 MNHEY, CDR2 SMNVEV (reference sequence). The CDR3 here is CASSVGPSGNTIYF. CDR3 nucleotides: TGTGCCAGCAGTGTCGGCCCCTCTGGAAACACCATATATTTT.

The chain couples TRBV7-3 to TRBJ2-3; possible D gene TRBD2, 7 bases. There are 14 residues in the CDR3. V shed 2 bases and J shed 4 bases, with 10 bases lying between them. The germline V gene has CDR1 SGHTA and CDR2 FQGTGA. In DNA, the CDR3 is TGTGCCAGCAGCTTAGTGGGGGGGCCAGATACGCAGTATTTT. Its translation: CASSLVGGPDTQYF.

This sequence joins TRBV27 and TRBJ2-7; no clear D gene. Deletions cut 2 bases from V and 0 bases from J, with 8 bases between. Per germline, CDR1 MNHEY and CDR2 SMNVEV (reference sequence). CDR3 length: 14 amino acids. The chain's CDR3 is CASSLGPFSYEQYF. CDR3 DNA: TGTGCCAGCAGTTTAGGGCCGTTCTCCTACGAGCAGTACTTC.

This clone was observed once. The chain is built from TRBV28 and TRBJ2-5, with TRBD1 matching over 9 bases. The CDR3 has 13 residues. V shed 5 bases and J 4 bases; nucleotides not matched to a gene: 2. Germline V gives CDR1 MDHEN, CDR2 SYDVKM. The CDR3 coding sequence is TGTGCCAGCAGTGAGGACAGGGGAGAGACCCAGTACTTC. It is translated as CASSEDRGETQYF.

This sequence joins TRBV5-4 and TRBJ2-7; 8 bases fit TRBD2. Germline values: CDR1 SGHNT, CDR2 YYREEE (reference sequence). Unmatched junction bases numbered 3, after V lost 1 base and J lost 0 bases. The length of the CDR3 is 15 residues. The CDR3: CASSLTSGSSYEQYF. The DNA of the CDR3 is TGTGCCAGCAGCTTGACTAGCGGTTCCTCCTACGAGCAGTACTTC.